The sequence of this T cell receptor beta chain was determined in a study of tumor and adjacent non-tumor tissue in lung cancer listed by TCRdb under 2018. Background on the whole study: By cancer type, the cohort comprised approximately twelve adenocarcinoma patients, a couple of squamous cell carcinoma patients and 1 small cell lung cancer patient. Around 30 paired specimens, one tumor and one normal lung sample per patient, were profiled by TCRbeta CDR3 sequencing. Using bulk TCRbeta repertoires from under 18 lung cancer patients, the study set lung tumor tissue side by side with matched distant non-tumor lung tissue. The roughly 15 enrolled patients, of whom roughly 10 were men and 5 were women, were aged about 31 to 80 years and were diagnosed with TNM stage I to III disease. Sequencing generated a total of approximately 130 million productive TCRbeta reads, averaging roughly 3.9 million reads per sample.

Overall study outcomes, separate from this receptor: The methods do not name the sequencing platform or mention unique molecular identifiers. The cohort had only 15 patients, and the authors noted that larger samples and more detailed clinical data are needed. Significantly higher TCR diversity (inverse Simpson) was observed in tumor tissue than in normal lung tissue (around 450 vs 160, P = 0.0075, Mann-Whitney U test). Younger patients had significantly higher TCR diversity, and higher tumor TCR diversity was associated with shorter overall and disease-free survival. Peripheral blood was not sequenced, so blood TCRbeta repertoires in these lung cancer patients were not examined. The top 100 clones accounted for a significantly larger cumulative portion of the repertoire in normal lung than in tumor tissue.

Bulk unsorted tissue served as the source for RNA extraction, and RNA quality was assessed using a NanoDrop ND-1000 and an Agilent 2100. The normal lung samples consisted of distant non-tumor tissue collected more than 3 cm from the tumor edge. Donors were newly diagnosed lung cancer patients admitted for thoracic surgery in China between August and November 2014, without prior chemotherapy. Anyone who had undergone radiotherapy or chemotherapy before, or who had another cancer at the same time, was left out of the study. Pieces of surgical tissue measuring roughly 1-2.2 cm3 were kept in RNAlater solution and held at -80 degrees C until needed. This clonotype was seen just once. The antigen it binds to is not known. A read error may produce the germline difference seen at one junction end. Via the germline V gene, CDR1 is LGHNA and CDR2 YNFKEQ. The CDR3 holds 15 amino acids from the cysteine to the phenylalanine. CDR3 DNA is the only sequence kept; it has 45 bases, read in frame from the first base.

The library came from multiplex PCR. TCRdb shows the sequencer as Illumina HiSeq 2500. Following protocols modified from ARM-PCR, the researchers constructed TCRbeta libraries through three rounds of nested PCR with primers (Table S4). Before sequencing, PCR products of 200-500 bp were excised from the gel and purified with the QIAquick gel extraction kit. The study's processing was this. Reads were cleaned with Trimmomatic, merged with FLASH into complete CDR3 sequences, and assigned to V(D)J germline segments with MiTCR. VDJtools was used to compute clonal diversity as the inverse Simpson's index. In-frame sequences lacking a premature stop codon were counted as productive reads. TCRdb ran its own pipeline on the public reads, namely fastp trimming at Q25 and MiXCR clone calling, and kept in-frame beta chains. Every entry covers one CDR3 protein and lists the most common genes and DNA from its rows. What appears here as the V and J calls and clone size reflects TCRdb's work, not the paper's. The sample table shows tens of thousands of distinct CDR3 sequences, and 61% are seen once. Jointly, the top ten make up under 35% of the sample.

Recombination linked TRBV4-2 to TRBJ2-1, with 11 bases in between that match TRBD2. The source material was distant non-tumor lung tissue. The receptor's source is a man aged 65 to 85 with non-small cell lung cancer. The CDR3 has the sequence CASSRSGGAYSEQFF. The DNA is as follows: TGTGCCAGCAGTCGTAGCGGGGGGGCCTACAGTGAGCAGTTCTTT.